This T cell receptor (beta chain) was observed in a study of sequential checkpoint blockade in melanoma. Study context: Arm A got nivolumab then ipilimumab; arm B the reverse, 1:1. After both sequences, patients received maintenance nivolumab.

The germline V gene has CDR1 ENHRY and CDR2 SYGVKD. This CDR3 has 13 amino acids. The V end lost 10 bases, the J end lost 8 bases, and 20 bases lay between the germline ends. TCRdb keeps only in-frame clones here, not all; method: immunoSEQ multiplex PCR. Here the sample spans some 19,000 clones, roughly 70% being singletons. Treatment denoted: randomized to nivolumab then ipilimumab (arm A) or the reverse (arm B). None of the patients previously received DNA-damaging chemotherapy. The TCR was taken from a human donor with melanoma. This material consisted of CD8+ T cells sorted from blood (inferred from file names), taken from a patient given nivolumab and ipilimumab in sequence. V and J are TRBV10-3 and TRBJ1-1; D may be TRBD1 (6 bases). The CDR3 nucleotides read TGTGCCACCACCCTGAAGGGGGAGGGCGAAGCTTTCTTT. Translation: CATTLKGEGEAFF.